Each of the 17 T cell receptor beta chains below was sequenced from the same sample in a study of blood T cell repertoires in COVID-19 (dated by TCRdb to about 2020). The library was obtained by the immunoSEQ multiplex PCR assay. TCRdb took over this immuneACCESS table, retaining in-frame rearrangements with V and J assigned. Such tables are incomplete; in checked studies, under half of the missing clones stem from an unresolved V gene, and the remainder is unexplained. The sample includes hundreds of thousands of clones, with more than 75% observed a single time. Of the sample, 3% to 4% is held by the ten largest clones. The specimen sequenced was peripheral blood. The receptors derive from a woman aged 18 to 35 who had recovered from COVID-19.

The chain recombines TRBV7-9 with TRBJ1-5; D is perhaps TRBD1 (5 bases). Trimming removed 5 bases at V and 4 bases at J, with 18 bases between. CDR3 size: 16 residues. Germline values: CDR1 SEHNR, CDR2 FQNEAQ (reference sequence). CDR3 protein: CASSPPSSGGNQPQHF. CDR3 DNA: TGTGCCAGCAGCCCCCCCAGCTCTGGGGGGAATCAGCCCCAGCATTTT.

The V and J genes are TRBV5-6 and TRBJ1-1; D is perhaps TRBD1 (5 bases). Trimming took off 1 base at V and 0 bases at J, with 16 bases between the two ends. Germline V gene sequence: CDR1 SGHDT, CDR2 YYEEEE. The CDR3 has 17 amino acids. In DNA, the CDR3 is TGTGCCAGCAGCTTGTACAGGTCCGAGCCCCTGAACACTGAAGCTTTCTTT. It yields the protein CASSLYRSEPLNTEAFF.

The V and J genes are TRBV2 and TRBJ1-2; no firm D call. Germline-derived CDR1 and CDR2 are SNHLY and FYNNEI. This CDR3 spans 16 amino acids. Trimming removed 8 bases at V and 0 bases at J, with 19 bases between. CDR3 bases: TGTGCCAGCGATCCCCCGCCGGGGAGAACTAACTATGGCTACACCTTC. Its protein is CASDPPPGRTNYGYTF.

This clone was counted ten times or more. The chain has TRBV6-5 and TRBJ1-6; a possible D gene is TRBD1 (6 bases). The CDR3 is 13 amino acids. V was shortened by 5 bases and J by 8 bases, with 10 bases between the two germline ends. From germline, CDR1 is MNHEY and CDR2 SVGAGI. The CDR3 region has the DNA TGTGCCAGCAGTAGAAACAGGGATTCACCCCTCCACTTT. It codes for CASSRNRDSPLHF.

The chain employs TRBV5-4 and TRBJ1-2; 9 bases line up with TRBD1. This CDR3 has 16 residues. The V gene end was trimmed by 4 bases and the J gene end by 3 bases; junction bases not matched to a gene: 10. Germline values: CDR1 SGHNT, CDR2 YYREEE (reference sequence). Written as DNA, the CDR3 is TGTGCCAGCAGCCCTCCGGGACAGGGAGACGACTATGGCTACACCTTC. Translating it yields CASSPPGQGDDYGYTF. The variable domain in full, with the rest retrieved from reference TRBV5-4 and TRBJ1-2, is ETGVTQSPTHLIKTRGQQVTLRCSSQSGHNTVSWYQQALGQGPQFIFQYYREEENGRGNFPPRFSGLQFPNYSSELNVNALELDDSALYLCASSPPGQGDDYGYTFGSGTRLTVV.

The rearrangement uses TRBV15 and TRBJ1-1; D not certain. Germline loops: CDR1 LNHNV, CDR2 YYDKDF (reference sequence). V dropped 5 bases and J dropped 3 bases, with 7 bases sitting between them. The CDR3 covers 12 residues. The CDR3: CATSGRYTEAFF. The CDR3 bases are TGTGCCACCAGCGGCCGTTACACTGAAGCTTTCTTT.

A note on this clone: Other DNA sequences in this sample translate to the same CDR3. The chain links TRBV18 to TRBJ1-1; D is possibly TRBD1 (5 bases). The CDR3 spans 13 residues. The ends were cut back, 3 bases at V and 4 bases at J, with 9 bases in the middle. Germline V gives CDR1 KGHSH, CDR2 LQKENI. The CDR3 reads CASSPTGGTEAFF. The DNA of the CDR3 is TGTGCCAGCTCACCGACGGGGGGCACTGAAGCTTTCTTT.

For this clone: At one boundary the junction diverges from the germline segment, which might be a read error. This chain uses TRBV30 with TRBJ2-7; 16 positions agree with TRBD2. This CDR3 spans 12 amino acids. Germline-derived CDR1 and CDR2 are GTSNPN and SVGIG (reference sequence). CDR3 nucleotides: TGTGCCTGGAGGGGACTAGCGGGAGGGAAGCTGTTC. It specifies CAWRGLAGGKLF. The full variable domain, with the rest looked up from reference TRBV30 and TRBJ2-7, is SQTIHQWPATLVQPVGSPLSLECTVEGTSNPNLYWYRQAAGRGLQLLFYSVGIGQISSEVPQNLSASRPQDRQFILSSKKLLLSDSGFYLCAWRGLAGGKLFGPGTRLTVT.

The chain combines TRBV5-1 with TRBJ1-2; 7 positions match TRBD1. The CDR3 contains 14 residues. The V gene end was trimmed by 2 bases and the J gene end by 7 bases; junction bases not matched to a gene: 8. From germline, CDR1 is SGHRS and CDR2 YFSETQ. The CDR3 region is CASSFRQGPLGYTF. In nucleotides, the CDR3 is TGCGCCAGCAGCTTTCGACAGGGTCCCCTTGGCTACACCTTC.

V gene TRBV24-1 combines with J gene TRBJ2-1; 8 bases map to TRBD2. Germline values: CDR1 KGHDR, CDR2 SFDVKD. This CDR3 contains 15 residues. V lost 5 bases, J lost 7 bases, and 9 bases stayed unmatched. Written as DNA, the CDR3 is TGTGCCACCAGTGCTGAACTAGCGGTTGGGAATGAGCAGTTCTTC. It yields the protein CATSAELAVGNEQFF.

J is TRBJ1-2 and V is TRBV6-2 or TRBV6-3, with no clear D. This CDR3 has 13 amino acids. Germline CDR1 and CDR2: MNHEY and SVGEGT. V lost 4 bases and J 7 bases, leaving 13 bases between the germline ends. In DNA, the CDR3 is TGTGCCAGCAGTTCACGGGAGCCGGCTGGCTACACCTTC. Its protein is CASSSREPAGYTF.

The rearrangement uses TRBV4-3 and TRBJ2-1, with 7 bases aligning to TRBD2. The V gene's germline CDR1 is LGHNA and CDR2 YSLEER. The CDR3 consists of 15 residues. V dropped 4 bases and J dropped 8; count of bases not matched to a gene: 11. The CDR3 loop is CASSLRGGEGDEQFF. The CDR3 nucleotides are TGCGCCAGCAGCCTGAGGGGAGGGGAAGGGGATGAGCAGTTCTTC.

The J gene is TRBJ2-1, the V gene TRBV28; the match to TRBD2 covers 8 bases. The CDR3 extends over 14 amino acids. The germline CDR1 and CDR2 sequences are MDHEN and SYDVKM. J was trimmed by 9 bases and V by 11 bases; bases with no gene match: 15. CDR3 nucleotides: TGTGCCGTCAGGTCCCGCCGCCGGGGGGGTGAGCAGTTCTTC. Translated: CAVRSRRRGGEQFF.

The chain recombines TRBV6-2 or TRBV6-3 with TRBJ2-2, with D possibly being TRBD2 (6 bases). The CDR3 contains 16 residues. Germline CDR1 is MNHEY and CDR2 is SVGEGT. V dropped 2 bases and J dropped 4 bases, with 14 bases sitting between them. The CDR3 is CASSYRGSSATGELFF. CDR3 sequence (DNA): TGTGCCAGCAGTTACCGGGGGTCATCTGCCACCGGGGAGCTGTTTTTT.

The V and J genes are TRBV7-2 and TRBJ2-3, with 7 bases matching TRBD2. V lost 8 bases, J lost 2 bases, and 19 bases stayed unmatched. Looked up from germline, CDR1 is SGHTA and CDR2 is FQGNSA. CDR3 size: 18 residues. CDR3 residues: CASGGDWSGARYTDTQYF. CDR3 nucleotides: TGTGCCAGCGGCGGGGACTGGAGCGGGGCCCGTTACACAGATACGCAGTATTTT.

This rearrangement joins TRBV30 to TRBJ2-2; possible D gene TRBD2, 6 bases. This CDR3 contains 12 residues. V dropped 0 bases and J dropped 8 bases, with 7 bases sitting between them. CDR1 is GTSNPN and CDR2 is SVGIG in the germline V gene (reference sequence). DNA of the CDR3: TGTGCCTGGAGTGTGCGGGGAGGGGAGCTGTTTTTT. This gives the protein CAWSVRGGELFF.

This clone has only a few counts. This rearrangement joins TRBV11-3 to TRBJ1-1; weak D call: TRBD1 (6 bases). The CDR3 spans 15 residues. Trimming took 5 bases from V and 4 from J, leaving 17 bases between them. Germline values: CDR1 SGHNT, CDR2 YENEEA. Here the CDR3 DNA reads TGTGCCAGCAGCCCACAGGGCCGGGAGGGCACTGAAGCTTTCTTT. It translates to CASSPQGREGTEAFF.